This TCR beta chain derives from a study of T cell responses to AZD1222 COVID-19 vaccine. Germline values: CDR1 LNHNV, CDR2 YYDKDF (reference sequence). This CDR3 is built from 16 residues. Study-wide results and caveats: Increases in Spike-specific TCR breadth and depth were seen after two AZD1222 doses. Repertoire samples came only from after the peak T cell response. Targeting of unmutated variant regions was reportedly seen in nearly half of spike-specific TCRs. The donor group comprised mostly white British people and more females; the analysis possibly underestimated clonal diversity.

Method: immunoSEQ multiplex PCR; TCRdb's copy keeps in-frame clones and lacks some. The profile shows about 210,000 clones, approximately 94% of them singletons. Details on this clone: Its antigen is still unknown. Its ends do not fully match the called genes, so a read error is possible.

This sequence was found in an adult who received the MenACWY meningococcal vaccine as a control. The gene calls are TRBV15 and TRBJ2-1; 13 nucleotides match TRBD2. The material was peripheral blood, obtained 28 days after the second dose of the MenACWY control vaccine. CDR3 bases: TGTGCCGCCAGCAGACCGGGACTAGCGGGAACCAATGAGCAGTTCTTC. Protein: CAASRPGLAGTNEQFF.